This T cell receptor beta chain was recorded in a study of OX40 agonist ivuxolimab in advanced cancers. Study-wide context: Patients in the trial were receiving intravenous ivuxolimab every 2 weeks, at doses of 0.01 to 10 mg/kg. Prior checkpoint blockade (anti-PD-1, anti-PD-L1 or anti-CTLA-4) was permitted; approximately 44% had it.

Patients with autoimmune history or systemic immunosuppression were excluded. Profiling relied on immunoSEQ multiplex PCR, and the TCRdb table lists in-frame clones only, not all of them. The repertoire holds 90,000 or so clones, with about 89% as singletons. Germline CDR1 is SNHLY and CDR2 is FYNNEI. The CDR3 extends over 11 amino acids. V was pared by 3 bases and J by 2 bases, with 0 bases between. This clone was counted a single time. Its antigen remains unidentified. Notes on the study in general: Doses of 0.1 to 3.0 mg/kg were accompanied by clonal expansion of CD4+ and CD8+ blood T cells by week 6.

The material sequenced was CD4+ or CD8+ T cells sorted from blood, taken in a trial of the OX40 agonist ivuxolimab. This clonotype was obtained from an adult with an advanced solid tumor such as melanoma, head and neck, liver or kidney cancer. V usage is TRBV2 and J usage is TRBJ2-3, with D unresolved. The CDR3 coding sequence is TGTGCCAGCAGTGACACAGATACGCAGTATTTT. Translating gives CASSDTDTQYF.